This record looks at one T cell receptor beta chain sequence and its context. Its matching antigen is unknown. This sample is part of a study of early T cells in non-severe SARS-CoV-2 infection. Study-wide background: Chains from this unsorted whole-blood bulk RNA could not be paired.

The CDR3 runs to 15 residues. Trimming removed 4 bases from V and 6 bases from J; junction bases left unmatched: 4. CDR1 LGHNA and CDR2 YSLEER come from the germline V gene. Study findings and constraints: Sequences matched to VDJdb favored anti-spike CD8 responses, while private and CD4 specificities were missed.

In the library, individual cDNA molecules carried attached unique molecular identifiers. TCRdb independently ran MiXCR on the 5' RACE reads; one entry per CDR3 protein. The sample has about 70,000 distinct CDR3 sequences; 9% to 10% are singletons. The V call is TRBV4-3, the J call TRBJ1-5; 12 nucleotides align to TRBD1. The receptor's source is an adult who was a healthcare worker with PCR-confirmed SARS-CoV-2 infection or an uninfected control (not recorded which). The sample here was whole blood, taken at baseline. CDR3 DNA: TGCGCCAGCAGCCCGGGACAGGGGGCGGGTCAGCCCCAGCATTTT. Its protein product is CASSPGQGAGQPQHF.